These 28 T cell receptor beta chains share one sample of origin, sequenced in a study of cytomegalovirus exposure and HLA in healthy donors (dated by TCRdb to 2016 to 2017). The library was built by means of the immunoSEQ multiplex PCR assay. A mixture of 60 forward primers for TCR Vbeta segments and 13 reverse primers for TCR Jbeta segments was used in the multiplex PCR. Imported from immuneACCESS, the table was reduced by TCRdb to in-frame sequences with V and J called. These copies leave out some clones; in studies compared against another copy, an unresolved V gene accounts for under half, and the cause of the remainder is not known. Counted in this sample were about 200,000 clones; approximately 85% of them appeared once. Around 1.6% of the sample lies in the top ten. Sample: PBMCs. The receptor source for this set is a girl aged 10 to 17 in good health and CMV-seropositive.

CDR3 DNA sequence: TGTGCCATCAGTGTGGGGGGACTGAACACTGAAGCTTTCTTT. It encodes CAISVGGLNTEAFF. V is TRBV10-3 and J is TRBJ1-1; the D gene is possibly TRBD1 (5 bases). Germline CDR1 and CDR2: ENHRY and SYGVKD. The CDR3 is 14 residues long. Deletions cut 4 bases from V and 0 bases from J, with 9 bases between.

V gene TRBV27 combines with J gene TRBJ2-3, with TRBD2 matching over 9 bases. The V and J ends lost 5 bases and 5 bases, in that order; junction bases with no gene match: 8. Germline CDR1 MNHEY, CDR2 SMNVEV (reference sequence). The length of the CDR3 is 15 residues. The DNA of the CDR3 is TGTGCCAGCAGTGACCCGCGGGGGGGTATAGATACGCAGTATTTT. As protein: CASSDPRGGIDTQYF.

The chain couples TRBV5-6 to TRBJ2-7, with TRBD1 identical over 9 bases. The germline V gene has CDR1 SGHDT and CDR2 YYEEEE. The trim removed 2 bases at V and 4 bases at J, leaving 4 bases unmatched. The CDR3 extends over 14 amino acids. The CDR3 protein is CASSFGTGSYEQYF. The CDR3, as DNA: TGTGCCAGCAGCTTTGGGACAGGGTCGTACGAGCAGTACTTC.

The gene calls are TRBV16 and TRBJ2-3; a weak D match, TRBD2 (5 bases). This CDR3 is built from 15 residues. Looked up from germline, CDR1 is KGHSY and CDR2 is FQNENV. V was cut by 6 bases and J by 0 bases, with 13 bases left in between. In nucleotides, the CDR3 is TGTGCCAGCAGTCCTCAAGCGGTGAGCACAGATACGCAGTATTTT. Translating gives CASSPQAVSTDTQYF. Supplemented by reference TRBV16 and TRBJ2-3, the full variable domain reads GEEVAQTPKHLVRGEGQKAKLYCAPIKGHSYVFWYQQVLKNEFKFLISFQNENVFDETGMPKERFSAKCLPNSPCSLEIQATKLEDSAVYFCASSPQAVSTDTQYFGPGTRLTVL.

This rearrangement joins TRBV4-3 to TRBJ2-3, with a tentative D call TRBD2 (6 bases). V was pared by 1 base and J by 0 bases, with 11 bases between. Per germline, CDR1 LGHNA and CDR2 YSLEER. The CDR3 loop spans 16 amino acids. CDR3 residues: CASSQVAASSTDTQYF. The CDR3 DNA reads TGCGCCAGCAGCCAAGTAGCGGCTTCTAGCACAGATACGCAGTATTTT.

This clone was seen a few times. Other nucleotide sequences in the sample specify the same CDR3. The J gene is TRBJ2-7, the V gene TRBV6-5, with a possible D match to TRBD1 (7 bases). The CDR3 loop spans 14 amino acids. Trimming cost V 2 bases and J 3 bases, with 11 bases left between them. Germline CDR1 MNHEY, CDR2 SVGAGI. The CDR3 coding sequence is TGTGCCAGCAGTTACGGGGGGACAGTCTACGAGCAGTACTTC. Encoded protein: CASSYGGTVYEQYF.

The chain is built from TRBV6-5 and TRBJ2-1, with TRBD1 matching over 7 bases. CDR1 is MNHEY and CDR2 is SVGAGI in the germline V gene. CDR3 size: 15 residues. J gave up 1 base and V 7 bases, and 7 bases lay outside the gene matches. CDR3 in amino acids: CASTLGQPSYNEQFF. The CDR3 coding sequence is TGTGCCAGCACCTTGGGACAGCCTTCCTACAATGAGCAGTTCTTC.

The chain recombines TRBV2 with TRBJ1-1; no reliable D call. This CDR3 contains 15 residues. Trimming cost V 6 bases and J 1 base, with 15 bases left between them. The germline V gene has CDR1 SNHLY and CDR2 FYNNEI. CDR3 nucleotides: TGTGCCAGCAGAATATCTCAGACTACGAACACTGAAGCTTTCTTT. This encodes CASRISQTTNTEAFF.

This clone was recorded once. This chain connects TRBV27 to TRBJ1-2; D is perhaps TRBD1 (5 bases). Trimming took off 9 bases at V and 3 bases at J, with 14 bases between the two ends. This CDR3 has 13 residues. Germline-derived CDR1 and CDR2 are MNHEY and SMNVEV (reference sequence). The CDR3 nucleotides are TGTGCCAGTTCGGCCAGGGCATACTATGGCTACACCTTC. Protein: CASSARAYYGYTF.

Only a few counts were recorded for this clone. V is TRBV18 and J is TRBJ1-1; D is undetermined. Trimming removed 0 bases from V and 3 bases from J, with 8 bases in between. The V gene's germline CDR1 is KGHSH and CDR2 LQKENI. This CDR3 contains 14 residues. The CDR3: CASSPPARDTEAFF. The DNA of the CDR3 is TGTGCCAGCTCACCACCGGCACGGGACACTGAAGCTTTCTTT.

The rearrangement links TRBV5-4 to TRBJ2-1, with 9 bases matching TRBD1. The CDR3 extends over 15 amino acids. V lost 4 bases, J lost 6 bases, and 8 bases stayed unmatched. CDR1 SGHNT and CDR2 YYREEE come from the germline V gene (reference sequence). The DNA for the CDR3 is TGTGCCAGCAGCCCCCGGGACAGGGCTCTCAATGAGCAGTTCTTC. Translation: CASSPRDRALNEQFF.

The rearrangement joins TRBV18 to TRBJ1-2; D is undetermined. The V end was cut by 1 base, the J end by 6 bases, with 9 bases between. Germline CDR1 KGHSH, CDR2 LQKENI. The CDR3 loop spans 13 amino acids. CDR3 DNA: TGTGCCAGCTCACCACGGGAGGCGGATGGCTACACCTTC. This gives the protein CASSPREADGYTF.

This rearrangement joins TRBV4-1 to TRBJ1-2; D is undetermined. Germline loops: CDR1 MGHRA, CDR2 YSYEKL. Trimming shortened V by 0 bases and J by 4 bases, and 9 bases separated the two germline ends. The CDR3 is 14 residues long. The CDR3: CASSQDFSGYGYTF. CDR3 bases: TGCGCCAGCAGCCAAGATTTCAGTGGCTATGGCTACACCTTC.

This rearrangement joins TRBV6-6 to TRBJ2-1; the D is unclear. This CDR3 contains 13 residues. The germline V gene has CDR1 MNHNY and CDR2 SVGAGI (reference sequence). V lost 2 bases, J lost 12 bases, and 14 bases lay in between. CDR3 sequence: CASSYDLGRRQFF. The DNA for the CDR3 is TGTGCCAGCAGTTACGACCTAGGTCGTAGGCAGTTCTTC.

This sequence joins TRBV19 and TRBJ1-4; 9 nucleotides align to TRBD1. Germline CDR1 and CDR2: LNHDA and SQIVND (reference sequence). With 6 bases clipped from V and 7 bases from J, the junction kept 3 bases outside the gene matches. The CDR3 is 13 residues long. CDR3 residues: CASRAGQGEKLFF. Written as DNA, the CDR3 is TGTGCCAGTAGGGCGGGACAGGGTGAAAAACTGTTTTTT.

This clone turned up a few times. The J gene is TRBJ2-5, the V gene TRBV13; 9 bases align to TRBD2. Germline V gene lookup returns CDR1 PRHDT and CDR2 FYEKMQ (reference sequence). V gave up 1 base and J gave up 3 bases; unmatched junction bases: 9. There are 17 residues in the CDR3. The CDR3 DNA sequence: TGTGCCAGCAGCTTAGAAGCGGGGGGAGGAATTAAAGAGACCCAGTACTTC. Translating gives CASSLEAGGGIKETQYF.

The chain is built from TRBV5-4 and TRBJ1-6, with 7 nucleotides matching TRBD1. The CDR3 contains 15 residues. CDR1 is SGHNT and CDR2 is YYREEE in the germline V gene (reference sequence). The V gene end was trimmed by 0 bases and the J gene end by 6 bases; junction bases not matched to a gene: 3. CDR3 in DNA: TGTGCCAGCAGCTTGGGGGGACAGACTAATTCACCCCTCCACTTT. It yields the protein CASSLGGQTNSPLHF.

The chain employs TRBV27 and TRBJ2-1, with D possibly matching TRBD1 (5 bases). CDR1 is MNHEY and CDR2 is SMNVEV in the germline V gene (reference sequence). V lost 4 bases to trimming and J lost 5 bases, with 9 bases between them. This CDR3 has 13 residues. DNA for the CDR3: TGTGCCAGCAGTTCCCGGACAAACAATGAGCAGTTCTTC. As protein: CASSSRTNNEQFF.

This clone was recorded a few times. This chain joins TRBV11-2 and TRBJ2-3; D is uncertain. The CDR3 loop spans 17 amino acids. The ends were cut back, 1 base at V and 7 bases at J, with 21 bases in the middle. CDR1 and CDR2 (germline): SGHAT, FQNNGV. The CDR3 protein is CASSLGVGSFVANTQYF. CDR3 sequence (DNA): TGTGCCAGCAGCTTAGGGGTGGGCAGTTTTGTGGCAAATACGCAGTATTTT. Together with reference TRBV11-2 and TRBJ2-3, the CDR3 gives the full variable domain: EAGVAQSPRYKIIEKRQSVAFWCNPISGHATLYWYQQILGQGPKLLIQFQNNGVVDDSQLPKDRFSAERLKGVDSTLKIQPAKLEDSAVYLCASSLGVGSFVANTQYFGPGTRLTVL.

The chain combines TRBV19 with TRBJ2-5; D is uncertain. V lost 1 base to trimming and J lost 0 bases, with 6 bases between them. CDR1 is LNHDA and CDR2 is SQIVND in the germline V gene (reference sequence). The CDR3 runs to 14 residues. Written as DNA, the CDR3 is TGTGCCAGTAGTATAGGTGGCCACCAAGAGACCCAGTACTTC. It encodes CASSIGGHQETQYF.

The gene calls are TRBV11-3 and TRBJ2-3; D is possibly TRBD2 (6 bases). Germline assignment: CDR1 SGHNT and CDR2 YENEEA. The V end was cut by 2 bases, the J end by 5 bases, with 26 bases between. The CDR3 runs to 19 residues. The CDR3 DNA is TGTGCCAGCAGCTTATCGGGGAGGTCGGTGCGCCTCGTGGGAGATACGCAGTATTTT. Translated: CASSLSGRSVRLVGDTQYF.

V usage is TRBV5-8 and J usage is TRBJ2-3; the D is unclear. The CDR3 has 15 residues. Trimming stripped 0 bases from V and 0 bases from J, with 8 bases between. Germline CDR1 reads SGHTS; CDR2 reads YDEGEE. CDR3 sequence (DNA): TGTGCCAGCAGCTTGGGTGCGGCGAGCACAGATACGCAGTATTTT. Translating gives CASSLGAASTDTQYF.

The genes are TRBV5-1 and TRBJ1-2; tentatively, D is TRBD1 (6 bases). Germline V gene lookup returns CDR1 SGHRS and CDR2 YFSETQ. The ends were cut back, 1 base at V and 8 bases at J, with 12 bases in the middle. CDR3 length equals 13 residues. In DNA form, the CDR3 reads TGCGCCAGCAGCTTGATACAGGGTGAGGGCTACACCTTC. Encoded protein: CASSLIQGEGYTF.

This clone was counted a few times. This chain uses TRBV19 with TRBJ1-1; possible D gene TRBD1, 5 bases. Germline V gives CDR1 LNHDA, CDR2 SQIVND (reference sequence). Trimming removed 3 bases from V and 1 base from J, with 15 bases in between. The CDR3 is 16 amino acids. Written as DNA, the CDR3 is TGTGCCAGTAGTATCGGCAGGGTAGAATGGAACACTGAAGCTTTCTTT. It specifies CASSIGRVEWNTEAFF.

The chain carries TRBV30 and TRBJ1-6; 9 nucleotides match TRBD1. CDR3 length: 15 residues. The V segment lost 2 bases and the J segment 10 bases; nucleotides outside the gene matches: 9. In germline, CDR1 is GTSNPN, CDR2 SVGIG (reference sequence). The CDR3 region has the DNA TGTGCCTGGAGTAACCGGGACAGGGAAGGATCACCCCTCCACTTT. Translated: CAWSNRDREGSPLHF. The entire variable domain, with the rest obtained from reference TRBV30 and TRBJ1-6, is as follows: SQTIHQWPATLVQPVGSPLSLECTVEGTSNPNLYWYRQAAGRGLQLLFYSVGIGQISSEVPQNLSASRPQDRQFILSSKKLLLSDSGFYLCAWSNRDREGSPLHFGNGTRLTVT.

The J gene is TRBJ2-1, the V gene TRBV30; D ambiguous. The germline gives CDR1 GTSNPN, CDR2 SVGIG (reference sequence). The CDR3 sequence is 16 residues long. V was pared by 4 bases and J by 5 bases, with 21 bases between. As DNA, the CDR3 is TGTGCCTGGAAACACCTGGGCCACAAGCCGAACAATGAGCAGTTCTTC. Amino acids: CAWKHLGHKPNNEQFF.

This chain uses TRBV10-3 with TRBJ1-5; 8 bases are a match to TRBD1. Germline V gene lookup returns CDR1 ENHRY and CDR2 SYGVKD. The CDR3 sequence is 14 residues long. V was pared by 5 bases and J by 3 bases, with 3 bases of the junction left unmatched. The CDR3: CAISSTGANQPQHF. As DNA, the CDR3 is TGTGCCATCAGTTCGACAGGGGCCAATCAGCCCCAGCATTTT.

The chain couples TRBV18 to TRBJ1-2; D is possibly TRBD1 (6 bases). Germline V gives CDR1 KGHSH, CDR2 LQKENI. The CDR3 loop spans 13 amino acids. The germline V and J ends were trimmed by 3 bases and 7 bases, with 12 bases remaining between them. CDR3 protein: CASSPSGEGGYTF. DNA of the CDR3: TGTGCCAGCTCACCTTCAGGGGAAGGTGGCTACACCTTC. Full variable domain (missing parts from reference TRBV18 and TRBJ1-2): NAGVMQNPRHLVRRRGQEARLRCSPMKGHSHVYWYRQLPEEGLKFMVYLQKENIIDESGMPKERFSAEFPKEGPSILRIQQVVRGDSAAYFCASSPSGEGGYTFGSGTRLTVV.